These 18 T cell receptor beta chains originate from one sample sequenced in a study of persistence of HIV-infected CD4 T cells. Nonspecific anti-CD3/anti-CD28 bead stimulation represents the broad CD4+ T cell repertoire. Responding CD4+ T cells were sorted by upregulation of both CD40 ligand and CD69. This was the immunoSEQ version 4 assay in survey mode. The protocol was immunoSEQ multiplex PCR, while the TCRdb copy is restricted to in-frame clones and leaves out a portion. The data show roughly 45,000 clones, 80% to 90% seen once. Their antigens are not known. The source material was CD4+ T cells sorted from PBMCs after roughly 18-hour stimulation, sampled from a patient who received antiretroviral therapy. The receptors derive from an adult man with HIV who was CMV-seropositive.

This rearrangement joins TRBV30 to TRBJ2-7, with TRBD1 matching over 8 bases. There are 16 residues in the CDR3. Germline V gives CDR1 GTSNPN, CDR2 SVGIG (reference sequence). J gave up 0 bases and V 2 bases, and 9 bases lay outside the gene matches. The CDR3 coding sequence is TGTGCCTGGAGTACCCGGACAGGGAGGAGCTCCTACGAGCAGTACTTC. Amino acids: CAWSTRTGRSSYEQYF.

The rearrangement uses TRBV4-1 and TRBJ2-7; 9 positions agree with TRBD1. CDR1 is MGHRA and CDR2 is YSYEKL in the germline V gene. Germline trimming cut 5 bases from V and 7 bases from J; bases unmatched to any gene: 21. CDR3 size: 18 residues. The CDR3 DNA is TGCGCCAGCAGCAGGGATGGGGGATTTACAGGGGGCGCGTATGAGCAGTACTTC. As protein: CASSRDGGFTGGAYEQYF.

V and J are TRBV6-4 and TRBJ2-4; 9 positions agree with TRBD1. CDR1 MRHNA and CDR2 SNTAGT come from the germline V gene. The length of the CDR3 is 13 residues. The V and J ends lost 2 bases and 10 bases, in that order; junction bases with no gene match: 3. CDR3 sequence: CASSDGTGNIQYF. The CDR3 DNA follows: TGTGCCAGCAGTGACGGGACAGGGAATATTCAGTACTTC.

This clone came up once. V usage is TRBV3-1 (or the pseudogene TRBV3-2) and J usage is TRBJ2-2, with unresolved D. The CDR3 is 14 amino acids. Germline-derived CDR1 and CDR2 are LGHDT and YNNKEL (reference sequence). V shed 4 bases and J shed 2 bases, with 8 bases lying between them. The CDR3 coding sequence is TGTGCCAGCAGCCCTTTGATAAACACCGGGGAGCTGTTTTTT. This codes for CASSPLINTGELFF.

Turning to this clone: One end of the junction varies from germline; a read error may be responsible. The CDR3: CASSQSGTGDHPQHF. The DNA of the CDR3 is TGCGCCAGCAGCCAATCCGGGACAGGGGATCATCCCCAGCATTTT. The gene calls are TRBV4-1 and TRBJ1-5; the match to TRBD1 covers 10 bases. The CDR3 covers 15 residues. CDR1 and CDR2 (germline): MGHRA, YSYEKL.

The chain joins TRBV20-1 to TRBJ2-7; TRBD2 is a possible D gene (6 bases). The germline V gene has CDR1 DFQATT and CDR2 SNEGSKA (reference sequence). This CDR3 contains 11 residues. V was trimmed by 6 bases and J by 3 bases, leaving 9 bases between them. As DNA, the CDR3 is TGCAGTGCCTTCGGGGGCTACGAGCAGTACTTC. This gives the protein CSAFGGYEQYF.

This clone appeared a single time. This chain connects TRBV11-2 to TRBJ1-4; 7 bases agree with TRBD1. Germline V lookup: CDR1 SGHAT, CDR2 FQNNGV. V was pared by 4 bases and J by 1 base, with 9 bases of the junction left unmatched. This CDR3 is built from 17 residues. The CDR3 DNA reads TGTGCCAGCAGCTCGGTCGAACAGGGGAGAACTAATGAAAAACTGTTTTTT. Protein sequence: CASSSVEQGRTNEKLFF.

The V and J genes are TRBV2 and TRBJ2-2; D is uncertain. Trimming removed 6 bases from V and 4 bases from J, with 6 bases in between. The germline V gene encodes CDR1 SNHLY and CDR2 FYNNEI. This CDR3 has 12 amino acids. Here the CDR3 reads CASRPVTGELFF. The CDR3 DNA follows: TGTGCCAGCAGACCCGTCACCGGGGAGCTGTTTTTT.

V is TRBV20-1 and J is TRBJ1-6; D remains unclear. CDR1 and CDR2 (germline): DFQATT, SNEGSKA (reference sequence). CDR3 length: 14 residues. The V and J ends lost 3 bases and 11 bases respectively, with 17 bases between them. The CDR3 loop reads CSASKREGGTPLHF. CDR3 in DNA: TGCAGTGCTAGTAAACGGGAGGGAGGTACACCCCTCCACTTT.

J is TRBJ1-3 and V is TRBV28; TRBD1 matches at 7 bases. Germline V lookup: CDR1 MDHEN, CDR2 SYDVKM. The CDR3 has 15 residues. V dropped 5 bases and J dropped 7; count of bases not matched to a gene: 11. The DNA for the CDR3 is TGTGCCAGCAGTCCCTCGACAGGGAGGCTGAACACCATATATTTT. This encodes CASSPSTGRLNTIYF.

In its sample, this clone was seen once. The V and J genes are TRBV18 and TRBJ2-2, with a tentative D call TRBD1 (5 bases). The CDR3 spans 14 residues. With 4 bases removed from V and 0 bases from J, the gap between germline ends came to 6 bases. Germline CDR1 and CDR2: KGHSH and LQKENI. Here the CDR3 reads CASSRTPNTGELFF. The CDR3 DNA reads TGTGCCAGCTCACGGACACCGAACACCGGGGAGCTGTTTTTT.

The chain carries TRBV3-1 (or the pseudogene TRBV3-2) and TRBJ1-2, with 8 bases matching TRBD1. This CDR3 comprises 15 residues. Germline CDR1 reads LGHDT; CDR2 reads YNNKEL (reference sequence). Trimming cost V 4 bases and J 6 bases; bases outside gene matches: 10. Here the CDR3 DNA reads TGTGCCAGCAGCCCAGGGGGGGACAGGATCAATGGCTACACCTTC. Its protein product is CASSPGGDRINGYTF.

Only a few counts were recorded for this clone. V is TRBV20-1 and J is TRBJ1-2; 7 bases agree with TRBD1. V lost 3 bases and J lost 12; bases outside the gene matches: 19. Germline V gives CDR1 DFQATT, CDR2 SNEGSKA (reference sequence). This CDR3 comprises 15 residues. CDR3 coding DNA: TGCAGTGCTAGTGTCCGACAGGGTGGTGGATCAGAAGACACCTTC. This encodes CSASVRQGGGSEDTF.

The chain employs TRBV10-2 and TRBJ1-1; 7 nucleotides align to TRBD1. Germline CDR1 and CDR2: WSHSY and SAAADI. This CDR3 has 13 amino acids. The J segment lost 4 bases and the V segment lost 8 bases, leaving 7 bases of the junction unmatched. CDR3 loop: CASRAGGSTEAFF. CDR3 DNA: TGCGCCAGCCGGGCAGGGGGATCCACTGAAGCTTTCTTT.

The chain couples TRBV19 to TRBJ2-1, with 14 bases lining up with TRBD2. CDR1 is LNHDA, CDR2 SQIVND, per germline (reference sequence). Trimming at V came to 3 bases and at J to 6 bases, leaving 1 base not matched to a gene. This CDR3 spans 15 amino acids. In DNA form, the CDR3 reads TGTGCCAGTAGTATGGGACTAGCGGGGGTCAATGAGCAGTTCTTC. As protein: CASSMGLAGVNEQFF.

The gene calls are TRBV24-1 and TRBJ2-1; 9 nucleotides align to TRBD1. This CDR3 region has 18 residues. CDR1 is KGHDR and CDR2 is SFDVKD in the germline V gene. The ends lost 3 bases at V and 6 bases at J; junction bases unmatched: 14. The CDR3 sequence: CATSDPGLRDREINEQFF. The CDR3 DNA follows: TGTGCCACCAGTGATCCTGGGCTAAGGGACAGGGAGATCAATGAGCAGTTCTTC.

V and J are TRBV7-9 and TRBJ2-7, with 9 nucleotides matching TRBD1. This CDR3 comprises 15 residues. V trimming: 3 bases; J trimming: 4 bases; junction bases outside the gene matches: 7. CDR1 is SEHNR, CDR2 FQNEAQ, per germline (reference sequence). CDR3 DNA sequence: TGTGCCAGCAGCTTGGGGACAGGGCCAGGGTACGAGCAGTACTTC. It codes for CASSLGTGPGYEQYF.

The rearrangement joins TRBV7-6 to TRBJ2-3, with D unclear. The CDR3 has 13 amino acids. Trimming took 4 bases from V and 0 from J, leaving 5 bases between them. Germline CDR1 and CDR2: SGHVS and FNYEAQ. The CDR3 is CASSSPSTDTQYF. DNA of the CDR3: TGTGCCAGCAGCTCGCCTAGCACAGATACGCAGTATTTT.